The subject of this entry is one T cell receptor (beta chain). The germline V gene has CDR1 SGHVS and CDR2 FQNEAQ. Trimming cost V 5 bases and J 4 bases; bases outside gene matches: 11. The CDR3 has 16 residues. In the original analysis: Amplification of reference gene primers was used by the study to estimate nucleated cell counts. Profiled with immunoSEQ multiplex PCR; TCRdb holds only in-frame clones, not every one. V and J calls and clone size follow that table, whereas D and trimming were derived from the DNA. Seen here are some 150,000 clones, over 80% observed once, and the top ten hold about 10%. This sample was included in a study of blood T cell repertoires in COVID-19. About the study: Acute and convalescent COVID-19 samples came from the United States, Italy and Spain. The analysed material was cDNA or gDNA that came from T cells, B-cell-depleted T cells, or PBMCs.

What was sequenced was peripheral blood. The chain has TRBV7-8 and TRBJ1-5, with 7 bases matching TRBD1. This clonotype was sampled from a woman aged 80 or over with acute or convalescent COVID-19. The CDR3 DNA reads TGTGCCAGCAGCCCCGGGACAGCCGGTCTGAATCAGCCCCAGCATTTT. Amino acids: CASSPGTAGLNQPQHF.